This entry concerns a single TCR beta chain. Its antigen is undetermined. V lost 0 bases and J 8 bases, leaving 10 bases between the germline ends. CDR1 and CDR2 from the germline V gene are SGHDN and FVKESK. CDR3 size: 13 residues. Measured with immunoSEQ multiplex PCR; TCRdb has only the in-frame clones, and not every one. The table lists around 140,000 clones, about 90% of them singletons. The sample originates from a study of T cell responses to AZD1222 COVID-19 vaccine. Study conclusions and caveats: It should be noted that donors were predominantly white British and more often female, and clonal diversity was possibly underestimated. Baseline serology detected seropositivity in only five or six AZD1222 recipients.

The sequence came from an adult who received the AZD1222 COVID-19 vaccine. The chain combines TRBV14 with TRBJ1-1, with D possibly matching TRBD1 (5 bases). Material: peripheral blood, obtained 28 days after the second AZD1222 dose. CDR3 nucleotide sequence: TGTGCCAGCAGCCAAGACCCCGGGACGGAAGCTTTCTTT. As protein: CASSQDPGTEAFF.